This T cell receptor beta chain was found in a study of T cells after yellow fever vaccination. A word on this clonotype: The antigen is not known.

Trimming took off 2 bases at V and 11 bases at J, with 12 bases between the two ends. Germline loops: CDR1 SGHDN, CDR2 FVKESK. The CDR3 length is 12 residues. Study outcomes and limitations: Abundant bulk-population clonotypes could contaminate the FACS-sorted repertoires. Shared CD4/CD8 clonotypes were a small share, likely from convergent recombination.

Conversion of TCR transcripts into cDNA relied on 5'RACE template switching, which added a universal primer site and UMIs. TCRdb called the 5' RACE reads again in MiXCR, with one record for every CDR3 protein. This table holds 450,000 to 600,000 distinct CDR3 sequences, roughly 14% found once. The sequence was collected from a young man who received the YFV17D yellow fever vaccine. The chain joins TRBV14 to TRBJ1-1; weak D call: TRBD1 (5 bases). The sequencing here drew on PBMCs, taken on the day of the yellow fever booster vaccination. The CDR3 reads CASSQTGWGAFF. The DNA of the CDR3 is TGTGCCAGCAGCCAAACAGGTTGGGGGGCTTTCTTT.